A single sample is the source of the 30 T cell receptor beta chains below, sequenced in a study of cytomegalovirus exposure and HLA in healthy donors. PCR amplification relied on 60 Vbeta primers (plus 13 Jbeta primers). Method: immunoSEQ multiplex PCR; TCRdb's copy keeps in-frame clones and lacks some. This table has roughly 40,000 clones, about four fifths appearing once. The source material was PBMCs. These receptor sequences come from a woman aged 40 to 50 in good health and CMV-seronegative.

The chain combines TRBV5-1 with TRBJ2-1; 14 bases agree with TRBD2. Germline V CDR1 and CDR2: SGHRS, YFSETQ. This CDR3 is built from 15 residues. The V segment lost 3 bases and the J segment 8 bases; nucleotides outside the gene matches: 4. Here the CDR3 reads CASSSLTSGGDEQFF. The CDR3 DNA reads TGCGCCAGCAGCTCTTTGACTAGCGGGGGGGATGAGCAGTTCTTC.

The chain employs TRBV7-9 and TRBJ1-1; D possibly corresponds to TRBD1 (5 bases). The CDR3 contains 15 residues. Germline V lookup: CDR1 SEHNR, CDR2 FQNEAQ (reference sequence). Deletions cut 8 bases from V and 2 bases from J, with 18 bases between. Here the CDR3 DNA reads TGTGCCAGCCAGTGGGGGGGGGTCTTTAACACTGAAGCTTTCTTT. Translating gives CASQWGGVFNTEAFF.

This chain joins TRBV19 and TRBJ1-1; D might be TRBD1 (5 bases). Trimming shortened V by 6 bases and J by 4 bases, and 15 bases separated the two germline ends. This CDR3 has 14 amino acids. Germline V lookup: CDR1 LNHDA, CDR2 SQIVND (reference sequence). The CDR3 reads CASSPRGGVTEAFF. The DNA of the CDR3 is TGTGCCAGTAGCCCCCGGGGGGGGGTCACTGAAGCTTTCTTT.

The rearrangement uses TRBV9 and TRBJ2-7, with D maybe TRBD1 (6 bases). Trimming removed 4 bases from V and 4 bases from J, with 12 bases in between. The germline V gene has CDR1 SGDLS and CDR2 YYNGEE. The CDR3 totals 13 residues. Here the CDR3 reads CASSPKDRYEQYF. The CDR3 nucleotides read TGTGCCAGCAGCCCAAAAGACAGGTACGAGCAGTACTTC.

This clone was seen more than once but under ten times. The chain carries TRBV7-2 and TRBJ1-6; 10 nucleotides agree with TRBD1. CDR1 is SGHTA, CDR2 FQGNSA, per germline. The J segment lost 10 bases and the V segment lost 6 bases, leaving 9 bases of the junction unmatched. The length of the CDR3 is 15 residues. The CDR3 DNA reads TGTGCCAGCAGGTCCGGGACAGGGGTAATATCACCCCTCCACTTT. Its translation: CASRSGTGVISPLHF.

V and J are TRBV7-9 and TRBJ2-3; 11 bases line up with TRBD2. The CDR3 runs 18 residues. CDR1 is SEHNR and CDR2 is FQNEAQ in the germline V gene (reference sequence). V trimming: 3 bases; J trimming: 7 bases; junction bases outside the gene matches: 15. Here the CDR3 reads CASSFPPRLAGISHTQYF. The CDR3 DNA reads TGTGCCAGCAGCTTCCCGCCTCGACTAGCGGGGATCTCTCATACGCAGTATTTT.

The V call is TRBV19, the J call TRBJ1-1; 8 bases are a match to TRBD1. The germline V gene encodes CDR1 LNHDA and CDR2 SQIVND (reference sequence). V trimming: 4 bases; J trimming: 1 base; junction bases outside the gene matches: 14. The CDR3 covers 18 residues. DNA for the CDR3: TGTGCCAGTAGTAGTCGGACAGGGACGCCCAGGGAGAACACTGAAGCTTTCTTT. It specifies CASSSRTGTPRENTEAFF. The full variable domain, in which reference TRBV19 and TRBJ1-1 provide the parts outside the CDR3, is DGGITQSPKYLFRKEGQNVTLSCEQNLNHDAMYWYRQDPGQGLRLIYYSQIVNDFQKGDIAEGYSVSREKKESFPLTVTSAQKNPTAFYLCASSSRTGTPRENTEAFFGQGTRLTVV.

In its sample, this clone was seen a few times. This chain connects TRBV7-2 to TRBJ2-1, with unresolved D. With 2 bases removed from V and 3 bases from J, the gap between germline ends came to 8 bases. Germline V gene sequence: CDR1 SGHTA, CDR2 FQGNSA. This CDR3 region has 14 residues. For the CDR3, the DNA is TGTGCCAGCAGCTTAATCCCGGTCTACAATGAGCAGTTCTTC. As protein: CASSLIPVYNEQFF.

The chain employs TRBV2 and TRBJ1-5; perhaps TRBD1 as D (6 bases). The CDR3 has 14 amino acids. CDR1 is SNHLY and CDR2 is FYNNEI in the germline V gene. Deletions cut 6 bases from V and 7 bases from J, with 16 bases between. The CDR3 region has the DNA TGTGCCAGCAGCGGGACATCCCCACGGCAGCCCCAGCATTTT. Protein sequence: CASSGTSPRQPQHF.

This chain links TRBV7-9 with TRBJ1-2; 8 bases fit TRBD1. This CDR3 is 16 amino acids long. CDR1 is SEHNR, CDR2 FQNEAQ, per germline (reference sequence). J was trimmed by 5 bases and V by 4 bases; bases with no gene match: 12. CDR3 loop: CASSSDRDSPAYGYTF. The DNA of the CDR3 is TGTGCCAGCAGCTCGGACAGGGATTCACCAGCATATGGCTACACCTTC.

V and J are TRBV6-6 and TRBJ1-5, with TRBD1 matching over 7 bases. The V gene end was trimmed by 5 bases and the J gene end by 4 bases; junction bases not matched to a gene: 5. CDR3 length: 14 residues. CDR1 and CDR2 from the germline V gene are MNHNY and SVGAGI (reference sequence). CDR3 coding DNA: TGTGCCAGCAGTAATCACAGGGGAAATCAGCCCCAGCATTTT. This encodes CASSNHRGNQPQHF.

The chain uses TRBV6-4 and TRBJ2-3; D not certain. The CDR3 spans 14 residues. The V and J ends lost 0 bases and 4 bases respectively, with 8 bases between them. CDR1 is MRHNA, CDR2 SNTAGT, per germline. The CDR3 DNA reads as TGTGCCAGCAGTGACTCGGGTAGCTCAGATACGCAGTATTTT. Its translation: CASSDSGSSDTQYF.

The chain couples TRBV6-5 to TRBJ1-6; 7 positions match TRBD1. With V trimmed by 2 bases and J by 9 bases, 4 bases remained unmatched. Germline V CDR1 and CDR2: MNHEY, SVGAGI. The CDR3 sequence is 14 residues long. CDR3 sequence (DNA): TGTGCCAGCAGTTACCGACAGGGTACTTCACCCCTCCACTTT. Encoded protein: CASSYRQGTSPLHF.

V gene TRBV2 combines with J gene TRBJ1-1, with D maybe TRBD1 (6 bases). Germline V CDR1 and CDR2: SNHLY, FYNNEI. The CDR3 totals 15 residues. Trimming pared 0 bases from V and 7 bases from J, leaving 15 bases between. The CDR3: CASSEAAGGQREAFF. Written as DNA, the CDR3 is TGTGCCAGCAGTGAAGCGGCGGGGGGCCAGCGTGAAGCTTTCTTT.

The V call is TRBV15, the J call TRBJ1-2; no clear D. The CDR3 loop spans 14 amino acids. Trimming removed 4 bases at V and 7 bases at J, with 16 bases between. Germline CDR1 and CDR2: LNHNV and YYDKDF (reference sequence). CDR3: CATSTWNTVGGYTF. The CDR3, as DNA: TGTGCCACCAGCACCTGGAATACAGTAGGTGGCTACACCTTC. The entire variable domain, with the rest obtained from reference TRBV15 and TRBJ1-2, is as follows: DAMVIQNPRYQVTQFGKPVTLSCSQTLNHNVMYWYQQKSSQAPKLLFHYYDKDFNNEADTPDNFQSRRPNTSFCFLDIRSPGLGDTAMYLCATSTWNTVGGYTFGSGTRLTVV.

This clone was counted between two and nine times. The chain couples TRBV4-1 to TRBJ1-2; D uncertain. V lost 1 base and J 4 bases, leaving 10 bases between the germline ends. Germline CDR1 and CDR2: MGHRA and YSYEKL. The CDR3 consists of 14 residues. This CDR3 reads CASSQAPGTYGYTF. CDR3 sequence (DNA): TGCGCCAGCAGCCAAGCTCCAGGAACCTATGGCTACACCTTC.

V is TRBV19 and J is TRBJ1-2, with TRBD1 matching 7 bases. With V trimmed by 5 bases and J by 7 bases, 13 bases remained unmatched. Germline-derived CDR1 and CDR2 are LNHDA and SQIVND (reference sequence). This CDR3 contains 15 residues. Written as DNA, the CDR3 is TGTGCCAGTAGTCTAGGACAGGTGCTCCAGAGTGGCTACACCTTC. It translates to CASSLGQVLQSGYTF.

The rearrangement joins TRBV28 to TRBJ1-1; a weak D match, TRBD1 (6 bases). Between the trimmed V and J ends, which lost 3 bases and 4 bases, there was a span of 15 bases. This CDR3 contains 15 residues. Per the germline V gene, CDR1 is MDHEN and CDR2 is SYDVKM. The DNA of the CDR3 is TGTGCCAGCAGTTTCCACACGGGGGGCCTCACTGAAGCTTTCTTT. This encodes CASSFHTGGLTEAFF.

The chain is built from TRBV19 and TRBJ1-3; D is unclear. Trimming removed 6 bases at V and 4 bases at J, with 10 bases between. The V gene's germline CDR1 is LNHDA and CDR2 SQIVND (reference sequence). The CDR3 is made up of 13 amino acids. Written as DNA, the CDR3 is TGTGCCAGTAGCGCGGGATCCGGAAACACCATATATTTT. Its protein product is CASSAGSGNTIYF.

This chain joins TRBV19 and TRBJ1-5; D remains ambiguous. Trimming left V 3 bases short and J 0 bases short, with 6 bases between. Germline CDR1 reads LNHDA; CDR2 reads SQIVND (reference sequence). The CDR3 runs 14 residues. The DNA of the CDR3 is TGTGCCAGTAGTATGGCCAATAGCAATCAGCCCCAGCATTTT. Residues: CASSMANSNQPQHF.

In its sample, this clone was seen once. V and J are TRBV4-3 and TRBJ2-1; TRBD2 agrees at 10 bases. This CDR3 is 19 amino acids long. In germline, CDR1 is LGHNA, CDR2 YSLEER. With 2 bases clipped from V and 1 base from J, the junction kept 11 bases outside the gene matches. This CDR3 reads CASSQIPGTSVGSYNEQFF. The DNA for the CDR3 is TGCGCCAGCAGCCAAATTCCCGGGACTAGCGTGGGGTCCTACAATGAGCAGTTCTTC.

V and J are TRBV6-6 and TRBJ1-5; no reliable D call. The V end lost 0 bases, the J end lost 5 bases, and 2 bases lay between the germline ends. CDR1 is MNHNY and CDR2 is SVGAGI in the germline V gene (reference sequence). The CDR3 extends over 12 amino acids. CDR3 protein: CASSYSDQPQHF. In nucleotides, the CDR3 is TGTGCCAGCAGTTACTCCGATCAGCCCCAGCATTTT.

CDR3 sequence (DNA): TGCAGTATTCAGGGTTCCCCAGCCCAGCATTTT. Amino acid sequence: CSIQGSPAQHF. The chain employs TRBV20-1 and TRBJ1-5; a possible D gene is TRBD1 (5 bases). This CDR3 is built from 11 residues. The germline V gene has CDR1 DFQATT and CDR2 SNEGSKA (reference sequence). The V end lost 8 bases, the J end lost 11 bases, and 16 bases lay between the germline ends.

J is TRBJ2-1 and V is TRBV7-9; D is ambiguous. Trimming left V 5 bases short and J 7 bases short, with 15 bases between. Germline V CDR1 and CDR2: SEHNR, FQNEAQ (reference sequence). This CDR3 is 14 amino acids long. This chain's CDR3 is CASSPTHAVNEQFF. The CDR3 nucleotides read TGTGCCAGCAGCCCGACGCATGCGGTGAATGAGCAGTTCTTC.

The rearrangement links TRBV5-6 to TRBJ1-3; 10 bases fit TRBD1. With 4 bases clipped from V and 3 bases from J, the junction kept 13 bases outside the gene matches. Germline CDR1 SGHDT, CDR2 YYEEEE. CDR3 length: 18 amino acids. The CDR3 DNA is TGTGCCAGCAGCCATAGCAACCGACAGGGGGCAGGTGGAAACACCATATATTTT. It specifies CASSHSNRQGAGGNTIYF. Drawing the rest from reference TRBV5-6 and TRBJ1-3, the complete variable domain is DAGVTQSPTHLIKTRGQQVTLRCSPKSGHDTVSWYQQALGQGPQFIFQYYEEEERQRGNFPDRFSGHQFPNYSSELNVNALLLGDSALYLCASSHSNRQGAGGNTIYFGEGSWLTVV.

V and J are TRBV10-2 and TRBJ1-1; the match to TRBD1 covers 7 bases. The germline gives CDR1 WSHSY, CDR2 SAAADI. CDR3 length equals 12 residues. Trimming cost V 0 bases and J 9 bases; bases outside gene matches: 1. CDR3 sequence: CASSESRGQAFF. The CDR3, as DNA: TGCGCCAGCAGTGAGTCGAGGGGGCAAGCTTTCTTT.

The chain joins TRBV5-6 to TRBJ1-5, with TRBD1 as a possible D gene (6 bases). Germline assignment: CDR1 SGHDT and CDR2 YYEEEE. The CDR3 has 14 residues. V lost 4 bases, J lost 10 bases, and 18 bases lay in between. The CDR3 reads CASSPRGTGRPQHF. In nucleotides, the CDR3 is TGTGCCAGCAGCCCGAGGGGGACCGGTCGACCCCAGCATTTT.

This clone was found once. This chain uses TRBV19 with TRBJ1-2, with D maybe TRBD1 (5 bases). From germline, CDR1 is LNHDA and CDR2 SQIVND (reference sequence). The CDR3 is 14 residues long. Trimming cost V 3 bases and J 2 bases, with 10 bases left between them. Here the CDR3 reads CASSIGGMNYGYTF. CDR3 in DNA: TGTGCCAGTAGTATCGGGGGAATGAACTATGGCTACACCTTC.

This chain connects TRBV21-1 to TRBJ1-5; TRBD1, as called in the table, went unchecked against the DNA. TRBV21-1 is a pseudogene segment. This CDR3 has 17 amino acids. The CDR3 loop is CASSKVMAGGFTQPQHF. CDR3 in DNA: TGTGCCAGCAGCAAAGTAATGGCAGGGGGCTTTACTCAGCCCCAGCATTTT.

The chain couples TRBV5-4 to TRBJ1-4; 12 nucleotides line up with TRBD1. After removal of 4 bases from V and 7 bases from J, the junction contained 8 bases not matched to a gene. CDR1 and CDR2 from the germline V gene are SGHNT and YYREEE (reference sequence). This CDR3 region has 16 residues. CDR3 sequence reads: CASSRRDRGRPEKLFF. In nucleotides, the CDR3 is TGTGCCAGCAGCAGACGGGACAGGGGGCGCCCTGAAAAACTGTTTTTT.